The clone carrying this TCR beta chain showed up just once. Time point reported: peripheral blood 6 weeks after treatment start. These data originate in a study of PD-L1 blockade in urothelial cancer. Study details: Patients had received 0 to 3 prior chemotherapy regimens.

Germline loops: CDR1 SNHLY, CDR2 FYNNEI. Between the trimmed V and J ends, which lost 5 bases and 1 base, there was a span of 6 bases. The CDR3 length is 13 residues. Only in-frame clones appear in the TCRdb table, and some are missing; sequencing was by immunoSEQ multiplex PCR. The sample has roughly 100,000 clones, roughly 83% seen once; the top ten hold about 8.4%. This TCR came from a man aged 65 to 79 with urothelial cancer. This rearrangement joins TRBV2 to TRBJ1-3; D unclear. This sample comprised PBMCs, obtained around atezolizumab (anti-PD-L1) treatment. The CDR3 sequence: CASSPRSGNTIYF. CDR3 DNA sequence: TGTGCCAGCAGTCCGCGATCTGGAAACACCATATATTTT.